The source of this T cell receptor (beta chain) is a study of immune cell composition in non-small cell lung cancer. For the study at large: Lung adenocarcinoma or squamous carcinoma made up most tumours.

CDR1 is SEHNR, CDR2 FQNEAQ, per germline (reference sequence). The V gene end was trimmed by 5 bases and the J gene end by 4 bases; junction bases not matched to a gene: 9. This CDR3 contains 15 residues. Using immunoSEQ multiplex PCR, the repertoire was profiled, and TCRdb retains in-frame clones only, with some absent. The table shows 13,000 to 15,000 clones, with 69% occurring only once. As concerns this clone: Antigen unknown.

Study outcomes and limitations: TIL tumour reactivity correlated with maximal tumour-associated clone frequency in adenocarcinoma.

What was sequenced was lung tumor tissue. The clonotype originates from a human donor with non-small cell lung cancer. V usage is TRBV7-9 and J usage is TRBJ2-3; 7 bases are shared with TRBD1. The CDR3 here is CASSPDGQGADTQYF. CDR3 nucleotides: TGTGCCAGCAGCCCCGATGGGCAGGGGGCAGATACGCAGTATTTT.